A selection of T cell receptor beta chains follows, all from one sample in a study of Graves' ophthalmopathy and Graves' hyperthyroidism. TCRdb reanalysed the multiplex PCR reads using MiXCR and keeps one entry per CDR3 protein. This table holds about 240,000 distinct CDR3 sequences, roughly 50% found once. The sample consisted of peripheral blood. These receptors were collected from an adult man with Graves' ophthalmopathy. CDR3s include the opening cysteine and the closing phenylalanine or tryptophan. A D gene is named only where the DNA matches it firmly. Rows give clone size only sometimes, using once, few, many, or a class for an expanded clone.

j_call v_call d_call clone_size cdr3_aa cdr3_nt
TRBJ1-2 TRBV20-1 NA NA CSASSDLTVSGYTF TGCAGTGCCTCGTCCGACCTCACCGTTTCTGGCTACACCTTC
TRBJ1-2 TRBV30 NA NA CAWSWESGYTF TGTGCCTGGAGTTGGGAGAGCGGCTACACCTTC
TRBJ1-2 TRBV20-1 TRBD1 few CSANGDRGYGYTF TGCAGTGCTAACGGAGACAGGGGGTATGGCTACACCTTC
TRBJ2-7 TRBV7-8 NA few CASSLVRGTYEQYF TGTGCCAGCAGCTTAGTTCGCGGGACCTACGAGCAGTACTTC
TRBJ1-1 TRBV7-3 NA NA CASSPAWGTEAFF TGTGCCAGCAGCCCCGCTTGGGGCACTGAAGCTTTCTTT
TRBJ1-2 TRBV10-3 TRBD1 many CAITLSGTGNDGYTF TGTGCCATCACCCTTTCTGGGACAGGGAATGACGGCTACACCTTC
TRBJ2-7 TRBV29-1 TRBD2 NA CSVRTGEGNEQYF TGCAGCGTGCGGACGGGGGAGGGGAATGAGCAGTACTTC
TRBJ2-7 TRBV27 NA few CASSPGTHAPEQYF TGTGCCAGCAGTCCCGGGACCCACGCCCCCGAGCAGTACTTC
TRBJ2-5 TRBV14 NA NA CASSPLRGGNKETQYF TGTGCCAGCAGCCCTTTACGGGGCGGGAATAAAGAGACCCAGTACTTC
TRBJ2-7 TRBV19 NA few CASSMGVQLYEQYF TGTGCCAGTAGTATGGGAGTCCAACTCTACGAGCAGTACTTC
TRBJ2-7 TRBV10-3 NA many CAISLGYEQYF TGTGCCATCAGTTTGGGGTACGAGCAGTACTTC
TRBJ1-5 TRBV12-3/TRBV12-4 TRBD1 NA CASRQGENQPQHF TGTGCCAGCAGACAGGGGGAAAATCAGCCCCAGCATTTT
TRBJ1-2 TRBV12-3/TRBV12-4 NA few CASTYRDPIGGYTF TGTGCCAGCACTTACAGGGACCCAATCGGTGGCTACACCTTC
TRBJ1-1 TRBV7-2 NA NA CASSQEDGGDTEAFF TGCGCCAGCAGCCAAGAGGATGGAGGGGACACTGAAGCTTTCTTT
TRBJ2-2 TRBV25-1 NA NA CASSGIGGTGELFF TGTGCCAGCAGTGGGATAGGGGGGACCGGGGAGCTGTTTTTT
TRBJ2-5 TRBV5-4 TRBD2 NA CASSREGIGTQYF TGTGCCAGCAGCCGGGAGGGGATAGGGACCCAGTACTTC
TRBJ1-5 TRBV9 NA few CANTRGVGEGNQPQHF TGTGCCAACACGAGGGGGGTAGGTGAGGGCAATCAGCCCCAGCATTTT
TRBJ1-1 TRBV7-2 TRBD1 NA CASSTGQGASNTEAFF TGTGCCAGCAGCACGGGACAGGGGGCCTCGAACACTGAAGCTTTCTTT
TRBJ2-2 TRBV7-9 NA NA CASSHRREAGELFF TGTGCCAGCAGCCATAGACGGGAAGCCGGGGAGCTGTTTTTT
TRBJ1-2 TRBV29-1 TRBD1 NA CSVEAPTGAVLF TGCAGCGTTGAAGCCCCCACAGGGGCCGTCCTCTTC
TRBJ2-7 TRBV10-3 NA NA CAISEATSYYEQYF TGTGCCATCAGTGAGGCCACCTCCTATTACGAGCAGTACTTC
TRBJ1-2 TRBV10-3 TRBD1 many CAIRGTGDGYGYTF TGTGCCATCAGAGGGACAGGGGACGGCTATGGCTACACCTTC
TRBJ1-5 TRBV5-1 NA few CASSPTPGGNQPQHF TGCGCCAGCAGCCCCACTCCAGGGGGCAATCAGCCCCAGCATTTT
TRBJ2-5 TRBV20-1 NA NA CSADRGLQETQHF TGCAGTGCTGATCGGGGGTTACAAGAGACCCAGCACTTC
TRBJ2-5 TRBV24-1 TRBD2 few CATSDPSTSGLQETQYF TGTGCCACCAGTGACCCCTCTACTAGCGGTCTGCAGGAGACCCAGTACTTC
TRBJ2-7 TRBV6-2/TRBV6-3 NA NA CASSYGLAVYEQYF TGTGCCAGCAGTTACGGGTTAGCGGTCTACGAGCAGTACTTC
TRBJ1-1 TRBV5-1 NA few CASSFLDPGNTEAFF TGCGCCAGCAGCTTTCTGGACCCAGGGAACACTGAAGCTTTCTTT
TRBJ1-5 TRBV2 NA NA CASSVYGASNQPQHF TGTGCCAGCAGTGTATATGGGGCTAGCAATCAGCCCCAGCATTTT
TRBJ2-5 TRBV7-9 NA NA CASSSLSETQYF TGTGCCAGCAGCTCCCTAAGTGAGACCCAGTACTTC
TRBJ1-1 TRBV6-5 TRBD1 NA CASKKGANTEAFF TGTGCCTCCAAAAAGGGGGCGAACACTGAAGCTTTCTTT
TRBJ1-1 TRBV5-1 NA few CASSFRGGAEAFF TGCGCCAGCAGCTTCCGAGGGGGGGCTGAAGCTTTCTTT
TRBJ2-7 TRBV5-6 TRBD1 NA CASSYVTQRDRAYEQYF TGTGCCAGCAGCTACGTAACCCAAAGAGACAGGGCCTACGAGCAGTACTTC
TRBJ1-4 TRBV10-1 NA NA CASSFGSNEKLFF TGCGCCAGCAGTTTCGGCTCTAATGAAAAACTGTTTTTT
TRBJ1-2 TRBV7-2 NA NA CASSSPPGTAGYTF TGTGCCAGCAGCTCCCCCCCCGGGACTGCTGGCTACACCTTC
TRBJ2-5 TRBV25-1 TRBD2 NA CASSEGLAGAGPRETQYF TGTGCCAGCAGTGAGGGACTAGCGGGAGCAGGGCCCCGGGAGACCCAGTACTTC
TRBJ2-2 TRBV7-2 NA NA CASRGRGRDTGELFF TGTGCCAGCCGGGGACGGGGGCGGGACACCGGGGAGCTGTTTTTT
TRBJ1-1 TRBV3-1 NA NA CASSQDRQLAFF TGTGCCAGCAGCCAAGATCGCCAGCTGGCTTTCTTT
TRBJ2-5 TRBV29-1 NA NA CSVAVVRDPQETQYF TGCAGCGTTGCAGTCGTCAGGGATCCCCAAGAGACCCAGTACTTC
TRBJ1-5 TRBV20-1 NA many CSARGDSNQPQHF TGCAGTGCTAGAGGGGATAGCAATCAGCCCCAGCATTTT
TRBJ1-2 TRBV7-2 NA NA CASSLDATNYGYTF TGTGCCAGCAGCTTGGACGCAACTAACTATGGCTACACCTTC